The sample holds a few counts of the clone carrying this TCR beta chain. The target antigen is unknown. From the RT-PCR reads, TCRdb called clonotypes with MiXCR, one entry per CDR3 protein. The sample has about 780,000 distinct CDR3 sequences; approximately 18% are singletons. The V gene's germline CDR1 is DFQATT and CDR2 SNEGSKA (reference sequence). With 3 bases clipped from V and 3 bases from J, the junction kept 8 bases outside the gene matches. The CDR3 has 15 residues. The data were obtained in a study of response to subunit inactivated influenza vaccine. The study's findings and limits: Each seasonal influenza vaccination recruits few new T cells, the authors suggested.

The chain couples TRBV20-1 to TRBJ1-1; 9 positions agree with TRBD1. Sequencing used PBMCs from blood, obtained 5 days after vaccination. This sequence originates from a man aged 50-60 years who received an inactivated influenza vaccine. The CDR3 DNA is TGCAGTGCTAGGACCCGACAGGGGGGGGACACTGAAGCTTTCTTT. Residues: CSARTRQGGDTEAFF.